The rows below give T cell receptor beta chains drawn from one sample of a study of T-cell reconstitution after alpha-beta-depleted transplantation in children. TCRdb recomputed calls from the PCR reads with MiXCR, one row per CDR3 protein. The sample has about 900,000 distinct CDR3 sequences, 25% to 30% seen once. The source material was PBMCs, mostly from graft donor cells, sampled 360 days after TCRalphabeta/CD19-depleted stem cell transplant. These TCRs come from a boy in the first two years of life who had a stem cell transplant for SCID, so the T cells may come from the graft donor. Both conserved end residues are part of each CDR3. The order of the fields is CDR3 protein, CDR3 DNA, CDR3 length, D gene, J gene, V gene, clone size. A D gene is named only where the DNA matches it firmly. Clone size is stated in some rows and not others, as once, few, many or a class when expanded.

CDR3 protein: CATGQGNTGELFF; CDR3 DNA: TGTGCCACGGGACAGGGGAACACCGGGGAGCTGTTTTTT; CDR3 length: 13; D gene: TRBD1; J gene: TRBJ2-2; V gene: TRBV10-3; clone size: many
CDR3 protein: CASQGFHEKFF; CDR3 DNA: TGTGCCTCTCAGGGTTTCCATGAGAAGTTCTTC; CDR3 length: 11; D gene: NA; J gene: TRBJ2-1; V gene: TRBV10-3; clone size: NA
CDR3 protein: CASGSGQDRGEKLFF; CDR3 DNA: TGTGCTAGTGGTTCGGGACAGGACAGGGGTGAAAAACTGTTTTTT; CDR3 length: 15; D gene: TRBD1; J gene: TRBJ1-4; V gene: TRBV12-5; clone size: NA
CDR3 protein: CASSLYQYNEQFF; CDR3 DNA: TGTGCCAGCAGTTTATATCAGTACAATGAGCAGTTCTTC; CDR3 length: 13; D gene: NA; J gene: TRBJ2-1; V gene: TRBV28; clone size: NA
CDR3 protein: CASSRRAGDTDTQYF; CDR3 DNA: TGTGCCAGCAGCAGGAGGGCAGGGGACACAGATACGCAGTATTTT; CDR3 length: 15; D gene: NA; J gene: TRBJ2-3; V gene: TRBV5-5; clone size: NA
CDR3 protein: CASSTAGGPYNEQFF; CDR3 DNA: TGTGCCAGCAGCACCGCGGGGGGACCCTACAATGAGCAGTTCTTC; CDR3 length: 15; D gene: TRBD2; J gene: TRBJ2-1; V gene: TRBV7-2; clone size: few
CDR3 protein: CASSQGQGPNYEQYF; CDR3 DNA: TGCGCCAGCAGCCAAGGTCAGGGGCCAAACTACGAGCAGTACTTC; CDR3 length: 15; D gene: NA; J gene: TRBJ2-7; V gene: TRBV4-1; clone size: NA
CDR3 protein: CASRGAESPLHF; CDR3 DNA: TGTGCCAGCAGAGGTGCGGAGTCACCCCTCCACTTT; CDR3 length: 12; D gene: NA; J gene: TRBJ1-6; V gene: TRBV25-1; clone size: NA
CDR3 protein: CSAMVYNEQFF; CDR3 DNA: TGCAGTGCTATGGTCTACAATGAGCAGTTCTTC; CDR3 length: 11; D gene: NA; J gene: TRBJ2-1; V gene: TRBV20-1; clone size: NA
CDR3 protein: CASSLVQGYYNEQFF; CDR3 DNA: TGCGCCAGCAGCTTGGTGCAGGGTTATTACAATGAGCAGTTCTTC; CDR3 length: 15; D gene: NA; J gene: TRBJ2-1; V gene: TRBV5-1; clone size: many
CDR3 protein: CASSRRGTITDTQYF; CDR3 DNA: TGTGCCAGCAGCCGCCGGGGCACCATCACAGATACGCAGTATTTT; CDR3 length: 15; D gene: NA; J gene: TRBJ2-3; V gene: TRBV12-3/TRBV12-4; clone size: few
CDR3 protein: CASSFLFSGGDNEQFF; CDR3 DNA: TGTGCCAGCAGCTTTTTGTTCAGCGGGGGGGACAATGAGCAGTTCTTC; CDR3 length: 16; D gene: TRBD2; J gene: TRBJ2-1; V gene: TRBV11-1; clone size: few
CDR3 protein: CASSSTAFLGYTF; CDR3 DNA: TGTGCCAGCAGCTCGACGGCCTTCTTGGGCTACACCTTC; CDR3 length: 13; D gene: NA; J gene: TRBJ1-2; V gene: TRBV7-9; clone size: NA
CDR3 protein: CASGPGVLLADTQYF; CDR3 DNA: TGCGCCAGCGGCCCAGGGGTTTTATTAGCAGATACGCAGTATTTT; CDR3 length: 15; D gene: NA; J gene: TRBJ2-3; V gene: TRBV5-1; clone size: few
CDR3 protein: CASSPRKGNTGELFF; CDR3 DNA: TGTGCCAGCAGCCCGAGGAAGGGTAACACCGGGGAGCTGTTTTTT; CDR3 length: 15; D gene: NA; J gene: TRBJ2-2; V gene: TRBV12-3/TRBV12-4; clone size: NA
CDR3 protein: CSARDIAGQETQYF; CDR3 DNA: TGCAGTGCTAGAGACATAGCGGGGCAAGAGACCCAGTACTTC; CDR3 length: 14; D gene: TRBD2; J gene: TRBJ2-5; V gene: TRBV20-1; clone size: NA
CDR3 protein: CASSRWSSYNEQFF; CDR3 DNA: TGTGCCAGTAGTCGGTGGAGCTCCTACAATGAGCAGTTCTTC; CDR3 length: 14; D gene: NA; J gene: TRBJ2-1; V gene: TRBV19; clone size: NA
CDR3 protein: CASSLVFRTYEQYF; CDR3 DNA: TGTGCCAGCAGCTTAGTTTTCCGTACCTACGAGCAGTACTTC; CDR3 length: 14; D gene: NA; J gene: TRBJ2-7; V gene: TRBV7-8; clone size: few
CDR3 protein: CASSALEGYGYTF; CDR3 DNA: TGTGCCAGCAGCGCCCTCGAGGGTTATGGCTACACCTTC; CDR3 length: 13; D gene: NA; J gene: TRBJ1-2; V gene: TRBV11-1; clone size: few
CDR3 protein: CASSRGDRPTYEQYF; CDR3 DNA: TGCGCCAGCAGCAGAGGGGACAGACCTACCTACGAGCAGTACTTC; CDR3 length: 15; D gene: TRBD1; J gene: TRBJ2-7; V gene: TRBV5-1; clone size: NA
CDR3 protein: CASSQTGIEQYF; CDR3 DNA: TGTGCCAGCAGCCAAACAGGGATCGAGCAGTACTTC; CDR3 length: 12; D gene: NA; J gene: TRBJ2-7; V gene: TRBV12-3/TRBV12-4; clone size: NA
CDR3 protein: CASTRRGQGSNQPQHF; CDR3 DNA: TGTGCCAGCACCAGACGGGGACAGGGTAGCAATCAGCCCCAGCATTTT; CDR3 length: 16; D gene: TRBD1; J gene: TRBJ1-5; V gene: TRBV7-7; clone size: NA
CDR3 protein: CASSQDEALNTEAFF; CDR3 DNA: TGCGCCAGCAGCCAAGATGAGGCCCTCAACACTGAAGCTTTCTTT; CDR3 length: 15; D gene: NA; J gene: TRBJ1-1; V gene: TRBV4-1; clone size: NA
CDR3 protein: CSEGLSGRGYTF; CDR3 DNA: TGCAGTGAAGGGCTAAGCGGACGCGGCTACACCTTC; CDR3 length: 12; D gene: NA; J gene: TRBJ1-2; V gene: TRBV20-1; clone size: NA
CDR3 protein: CASSYEGFGYEQYF; CDR3 DNA: TGTGCCAGCAGTTACGAAGGGTTTGGCTACGAGCAGTACTTC; CDR3 length: 14; D gene: NA; J gene: TRBJ2-7; V gene: TRBV6-5; clone size: NA
CDR3 protein: CAWGPGTGFYEQYF; CDR3 DNA: TGTGCCTGGGGGCCAGGGACAGGGTTCTACGAGCAGTACTTC; CDR3 length: 14; D gene: TRBD1; J gene: TRBJ2-7; V gene: TRBV30; clone size: NA
CDR3 protein: CASSFSTVVAFF; CDR3 DNA: TGTGCCAGCAGTTTCTCGACCGTGGTAGCTTTCTTT; CDR3 length: 12; D gene: NA; J gene: TRBJ1-1; V gene: TRBV12-3/TRBV12-4; clone size: NA
CDR3 protein: CSARDPSGSYGYTF; CDR3 DNA: TGCAGTGCTAGAGATCCATCAGGGAGCTATGGCTACACCTTC; CDR3 length: 14; D gene: NA; J gene: TRBJ1-2; V gene: TRBV20-1; clone size: NA
CDR3 protein: CASRGRTGHYGYTF; CDR3 DNA: TGTGCCAGCAGGGGGAGGACAGGGCATTATGGCTACACCTTC; CDR3 length: 14; D gene: TRBD1; J gene: TRBJ1-2; V gene: TRBV2; clone size: NA
CDR3 protein: CASSQTGARPYEQYF; CDR3 DNA: TGTGCCAGCTCCCAAACAGGGGCCCGACCCTACGAGCAGTACTTC; CDR3 length: 15; D gene: TRBD1; J gene: TRBJ2-7; V gene: TRBV7-9; clone size: NA
CDR3 protein: CSARDLSGGGLQETQYF; CDR3 DNA: TGCAGTGCTAGAGATCTGAGCGGGGGAGGACTCCAAGAGACCCAGTACTTC; CDR3 length: 17; D gene: TRBD2; J gene: TRBJ2-5; V gene: TRBV20-1; clone size: NA
CDR3 protein: CASSLTKLAGLGEQYF; CDR3 DNA: TGCGCCAGCAGCTTGACAAAACTAGCGGGTCTAGGCGAGCAGTACTTC; CDR3 length: 16; D gene: TRBD2; J gene: TRBJ2-7; V gene: TRBV5-1; clone size: NA
CDR3 protein: CASSPRDGTYEQYF; CDR3 DNA: TGTGCCAGCAGCCCTAGGGACGGAACCTACGAGCAGTACTTC; CDR3 length: 14; D gene: NA; J gene: TRBJ2-7; V gene: TRBV7-9; clone size: few
CDR3 protein: CSAGPLVSDTQYF; CDR3 DNA: TGCAGTGCAGGCCCCTTAGTGTCAGATACGCAGTATTTT; CDR3 length: 13; D gene: NA; J gene: TRBJ2-3; V gene: TRBV20-1; clone size: NA
CDR3 protein: CSVMGANTDTQYF; CDR3 DNA: TGCAGCGTTATGGGGGCAAACACAGATACGCAGTATTTT; CDR3 length: 13; D gene: NA; J gene: TRBJ2-3; V gene: TRBV29-1; clone size: NA
CDR3 protein: CASSQGVGVSYEQYF; CDR3 DNA: TGTGCCAGCAGCCAAGGAGTAGGAGTCTCCTACGAGCAGTACTTC; CDR3 length: 15; D gene: NA; J gene: TRBJ2-7; V gene: TRBV4-2; clone size: many
CDR3 protein: CSVARGRTTEQYF; CDR3 DNA: TGCAGCGTCGCCCGTGGGCGGACGACCGAGCAGTACTTC; CDR3 length: 13; D gene: NA; J gene: TRBJ2-7; V gene: TRBV29-1; clone size: NA
CDR3 protein: CAIRGTGAITNTGELFF; CDR3 DNA: TGTGCCATCAGGGGGACAGGCGCCATAACAAACACCGGGGAGCTGTTTTTT; CDR3 length: 17; D gene: TRBD1; J gene: TRBJ2-2; V gene: TRBV10-3; clone size: few
CDR3 protein: CASSQDRWYEQYF; CDR3 DNA: TGTGCCAGCAGTCAGGACAGGTGGTACGAGCAGTACTTC; CDR3 length: 13; D gene: TRBD1; J gene: TRBJ2-7; V gene: TRBV6-1; clone size: NA
CDR3 protein: CASSVTHSDTQYF; CDR3 DNA: TGTGCCAGCAGCGTTACCCATTCAGATACGCAGTATTTT; CDR3 length: 13; D gene: NA; J gene: TRBJ2-3; V gene: TRBV9; clone size: NA
CDR3 protein: CASSSRILVAYEQYF; CDR3 DNA: TGTGCCAGCAGCTCCCGGATCCTAGTGGCATACGAGCAGTACTTC; CDR3 length: 15; D gene: NA; J gene: TRBJ2-7; V gene: TRBV5-4; clone size: NA
CDR3 protein: CATSRDRSGGNYNEQFF; CDR3 DNA: TGTGCCACCAGCAGAGATCGTAGCGGGGGAAACTACAATGAGCAGTTCTTC; CDR3 length: 17; D gene: TRBD2; J gene: TRBJ2-1; V gene: TRBV15; clone size: NA
CDR3 protein: CASSRTGAVSGANVLTF; CDR3 DNA: TGTGCCAGCTCCAGGACAGGGGCCGTTTCTGGGGCCAACGTCCTGACTTTC; CDR3 length: 17; D gene: TRBD1; J gene: TRBJ2-6; V gene: TRBV18; clone size: NA
CDR3 protein: CAISESKGEQYF; CDR3 DNA: TGTGCCATCAGTGAGTCTAAAGGAGAGCAGTACTTC; CDR3 length: 12; D gene: NA; J gene: TRBJ2-7; V gene: TRBV10-3; clone size: few
CDR3 protein: CASSLAGGGLQETQYF; CDR3 DNA: TGCGCCAGCAGCTTAGCGGGGGGCGGTCTCCAAGAGACCCAGTACTTC; CDR3 length: 16; D gene: TRBD2; J gene: TRBJ2-5; V gene: TRBV5-1; clone size: many
CDR3 protein: CATTGVYEQYF; CDR3 DNA: TGTGCCACTACTGGGGTCTACGAGCAGTACTTC; CDR3 length: 11; D gene: NA; J gene: TRBJ2-7; V gene: TRBV10-3; clone size: NA
CDR3 protein: CATSDPQGPNTEAFF; CDR3 DNA: TGTGCCACCAGTGATCCCCAGGGTCCGAACACTGAAGCTTTCTTT; CDR3 length: 15; D gene: NA; J gene: TRBJ1-1; V gene: TRBV24-1; clone size: NA